The clone carrying this T cell receptor (beta chain) was counted ten times or more. Its antigen remains unknown. RNA transcripts yielded amplified TCR beta CDR3 regions. Using the HTBI primer set, a first-round RT-PCR was run on the TCR CDR3. TCRdb reanalysed the multiplex PCR reads using MiXCR and keeps one entry per CDR3 protein. The sample holds about 360,000 distinct CDR3 sequences, 25% seen once. The data were taken from a study of T cells in Graves' hyperthyroidism and ophthalmopathy. Broader study findings: Classification by a 13 V-J model distinguished ophthalmopathy from stable hyperthyroidism. Median prediction lead before ophthalmopathy onset was about 6.3 months with the model.

Uncontrolled infection, other autoimmune disease, pregnancy or lactation excluded patients. The diagnoses drew upon clinical symptoms, serum thyroxine and TRAb, thyroid ultrasound and orbital computed tomography. This CDR3 has 15 amino acids. The germline V gene has CDR1 MDHEN and CDR2 SYDVKM. The ends lost 2 bases at V and 6 bases at J; junction bases unmatched: 8. Sequencing was carried out using blood. The sequence was collected from a man aged 50-59 years with Graves' hyperthyroidism. The J gene is TRBJ2-7, the V gene TRBV28, with 9 positions matching TRBD2. As DNA, the CDR3 is TGTGCCAGCAGTTTACTCCCTAGCGGGATTGGCGAGCAGTACTTC. Its protein is CASSLLPSGIGEQYF.